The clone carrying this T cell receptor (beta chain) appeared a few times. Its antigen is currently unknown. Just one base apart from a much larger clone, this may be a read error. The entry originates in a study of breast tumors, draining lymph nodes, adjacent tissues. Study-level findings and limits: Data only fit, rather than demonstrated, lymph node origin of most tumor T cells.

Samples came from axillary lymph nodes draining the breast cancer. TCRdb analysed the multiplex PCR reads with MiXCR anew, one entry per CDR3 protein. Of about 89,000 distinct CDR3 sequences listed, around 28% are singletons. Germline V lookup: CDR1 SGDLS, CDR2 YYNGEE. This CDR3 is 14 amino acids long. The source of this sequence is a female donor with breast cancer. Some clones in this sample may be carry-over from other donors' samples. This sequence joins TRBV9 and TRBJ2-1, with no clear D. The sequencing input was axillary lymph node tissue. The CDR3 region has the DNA TGTGCCAGCAGCGTAGGCGGTCGGGTCAATGAGCAGTCCTTC. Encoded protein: CASSVGGRVNEQSF.